Listed below are T cell receptor beta chains from one sample, sequenced in a study of T cells in localized non-small cell lung cancer. Sequencing used immunoSEQ multiplex PCR; TCRdb keeps in-frame clones, though not all of them. The profile shows over 30,000 clones, roughly 87% of them singletons. This sample comprised peripheral blood mononuclear cells, obtained before any cancer treatment. The receptors shown here come from a man aged 40 to 70 with stage III lung adenocarcinoma. The CDR3 runs from the conserved cysteine through the conserved F or W. Each record gives: V gene, D gene, J gene, clone size, CDR3 DNA, CDR3 protein. A D gene is named only where the DNA matches it firmly. Clone size is stated in some rows and not others, as once, few, many or a class when expanded.

v_call: TRBV4-1
d_call: TRBD1
j_call: TRBJ2-7
clone_size: NA
cdr3_nt: TGCGCCAGCAGCCAAGATCCCTTAGGACTAGGGGACAGGGGCTTCTACGAGCAGTACTTC
cdr3_aa: CASSQDPLGLGDRGFYEQYF

v_call: TRBV27
d_call: NA
j_call: TRBJ2-7
clone_size: NA
cdr3_nt: TGTGCCAGCAGTTTACGGCCTGAAGCGTCCTACGAGCAGTACTTC
cdr3_aa: CASSLRPEASYEQYF

v_call: TRBV7-2
d_call: TRBD2
j_call: TRBJ2-7
clone_size: NA
cdr3_nt: TGTGCCAGCAGCACTAGCGGTACCTACGAGCAGTACTTC
cdr3_aa: CASSTSGTYEQYF

v_call: TRBV27
d_call: NA
j_call: TRBJ1-1
clone_size: NA
cdr3_nt: TGTGCCAGCAGTTTATTTAGGGACAACACTGAAGCTTTCTTT
cdr3_aa: CASSLFRDNTEAFF

v_call: TRBV4-1
d_call: TRBD1
j_call: TRBJ2-2
clone_size: NA
cdr3_nt: TGCGCCAGCAGCCAAGCGGACAGGGTCGGCGGGGAGCTGTTTTTT
cdr3_aa: CASSQADRVGGELFF

v_call: TRBV7-8
d_call: NA
j_call: TRBJ2-1
clone_size: NA
cdr3_nt: TGTGCCAGCAGCTTAGAGAGGGCTAGATCCGACGACAGAGAGCAGTTCTTC
cdr3_aa: CASSLERARSDDREQFF

v_call: TRBV6-5
d_call: NA
j_call: TRBJ2-3
clone_size: NA
cdr3_nt: TGTGCCAGCAGTTACTCAAGGGGTCTCACAGATACGCAGTATTTT
cdr3_aa: CASSYSRGLTDTQYF

v_call: TRBV7-9
d_call: TRBD2
j_call: TRBJ2-5
clone_size: once
cdr3_nt: TGTGCCAGCAGCGCCACGACTAGCGGGGGGTACCAAGAGACCCAGTACTTC
cdr3_aa: CASSATTSGGYQETQYF

v_call: TRBV7-2
d_call: NA
j_call: TRBJ1-2
clone_size: NA
cdr3_nt: TGTGCCAGCAGCCCGGGGCGTTCGAGCTATGGCTACACCTTC
cdr3_aa: CASSPGRSSYGYTF

v_call: TRBV9
d_call: NA
j_call: TRBJ1-6
clone_size: NA
cdr3_nt: TGTGCCAGCAGCCGAGAGGATTCACCCCTCCACTTT
cdr3_aa: CASSREDSPLHF

v_call: TRBV7-6
d_call: NA
j_call: TRBJ2-2
clone_size: NA
cdr3_nt: TGTGCCAGCAGCCGCAGACTAGGAGGGGGTGCCGGGGAGCTGTTTTTT
cdr3_aa: CASSRRLGGGAGELFF

v_call: TRBV7-8
d_call: NA
j_call: TRBJ1-2
clone_size: NA
cdr3_nt: TGTGCCAGCTCTCCTCTTAACTATGGCTACACCTTC
cdr3_aa: CASSPLNYGYTF

v_call: TRBV5-4
d_call: NA
j_call: TRBJ2-1
clone_size: few
cdr3_nt: TGTGCCAGCAGCCAACCTGCGAACGGTCCCTACAATGAGCAGTTCTTC
cdr3_aa: CASSQPANGPYNEQFF

v_call: TRBV11-2
d_call: NA
j_call: TRBJ1-1
clone_size: NA
cdr3_nt: TGTGCCAGCAGCTTAGATCTAGGGGGATGGACTGAAGCTTTCTTT
cdr3_aa: CASSLDLGGWTEAFF

v_call: TRBV6-6
d_call: TRBD1
j_call: TRBJ2-2
clone_size: NA
cdr3_nt: TGTGCCAGCAGCCCCGGACAGGGTTCGGGCGGGGAGCTGTTTTTT
cdr3_aa: CASSPGQGSGGELFF

v_call: TRBV18
d_call: TRBD2
j_call: TRBJ2-5
clone_size: NA
cdr3_nt: TGTGCCAGCTCACCACCCTCGCTAGCGGGGAGACAACAAGAGACCCAGTACTTC
cdr3_aa: CASSPPSLAGRQQETQYF

v_call: TRBV5-6
d_call: TRBD2
j_call: TRBJ2-5
clone_size: once
cdr3_nt: TGTGCCAGCAGCTTGGTCCGGACTAGCTCCTTGGAGACCCAGTACTTC
cdr3_aa: CASSLVRTSSLETQYF

v_call: TRBV7-9
d_call: TRBD1
j_call: TRBJ1-2
clone_size: NA
cdr3_nt: TGTGCCAGCAGCTTAGGAAGGGGGCCCGGCTACACCTTC
cdr3_aa: CASSLGRGPGYTF

v_call: TRBV28
d_call: TRBD2
j_call: TRBJ2-5
clone_size: NA
cdr3_nt: TGTGCCAGCAGTCCCCTCGGACTAGCGGGGGACCAAGAGACCCAGTACTTC
cdr3_aa: CASSPLGLAGDQETQYF

v_call: TRBV10-3
d_call: TRBD2
j_call: TRBJ2-7
clone_size: NA
cdr3_nt: TGTGCCATCAGTGAGGCGGGAGTCCCCTCCTACGAGCAGTACTTC
cdr3_aa: CAISEAGVPSYEQYF

v_call: TRBV5-5
d_call: NA
j_call: TRBJ1-1
clone_size: NA
cdr3_nt: TGTGCCAGCAGCTACAACAGGGCCTCGGCTATGAACACTGAAGCTTTCTTT
cdr3_aa: CASSYNRASAMNTEAFF

v_call: TRBV19
d_call: NA
j_call: TRBJ1-6
clone_size: NA
cdr3_nt: TGTGCCAGTAGTACGCAGGACAGCTCCTATAATTCACCCCTCCACTTT
cdr3_aa: CASSTQDSSYNSPLHF

v_call: TRBV11-2
d_call: NA
j_call: TRBJ2-7
clone_size: NA
cdr3_nt: TGTGCCAGCAGTTCTTACGTGCCCTACGAGCAGTACTTC
cdr3_aa: CASSSYVPYEQYF

v_call: TRBV15
d_call: NA
j_call: TRBJ1-4
clone_size: NA
cdr3_nt: TGTGCCACCCGTAAATCTGCGGTCCCAAATGAAAAACTGTTTTTT
cdr3_aa: CATRKSAVPNEKLFF

v_call: TRBV6-1
d_call: NA
j_call: TRBJ1-6
clone_size: NA
cdr3_nt: TGTGCCAGCACCAGAATTCACTCCTATAATTCACCCCTCCACTTT
cdr3_aa: CASTRIHSYNSPLHF

v_call: TRBV15
d_call: TRBD2
j_call: TRBJ2-5
clone_size: NA
cdr3_nt: TGTGCCACCAGGAAGCGGGGGGGCCCCGAGACCCAGTACTTC
cdr3_aa: CATRKRGGPETQYF

v_call: TRBV5-1
d_call: TRBD1
j_call: TRBJ1-2
clone_size: NA
cdr3_nt: TGCGCCAGCAGCTATTATTTAGGGGGCGCGAACTATGGCTACACCTTC
cdr3_aa: CASSYYLGGANYGYTF

v_call: TRBV9
d_call: NA
j_call: TRBJ2-3
clone_size: NA
cdr3_nt: TGTGCCAGCAGCGCCGGGACTTACACCACAGATACGCAGTATTTT
cdr3_aa: CASSAGTYTTDTQYF